Listed below are T cell receptor beta chains from one sample, sequenced in a study of blood T cell repertoires in COVID-19. Sequencing was performed with immunoSEQ multiplex PCR; in TCRdb, only in-frame clones are kept and a portion is missing. This table holds some 200,000 clones, 82% found once. Sequenced: PBMCs or T cells enriched from blood (not recorded which). The receptors shown here come from a middle-aged man who had recovered from COVID-19. Each CDR3 is given with its conserved first and last residue. A D gene is named only where the DNA matches it firmly. Clone size appears in some rows only: once, few, many, or a class for an expanded clone.

v_call: TRBV19
d_call: NA
clone_size: NA
j_call: TRBJ2-3
cdr3_nt: TGTGCCAGTAGAAAAGAAGGGGGTACAGATACGCAGTATTTT
cdr3_aa: CASRKEGGTDTQYF

v_call: TRBV7-8
d_call: TRBD2
clone_size: NA
j_call: TRBJ2-2
cdr3_nt: TGTGCCAGCAGCTCCCTAGCGGGGGGAAGCTACACCGGGGAGCTGTTTTTT
cdr3_aa: CASSSLAGGSYTGELFF

v_call: TRBV30
d_call: NA
clone_size: NA
j_call: TRBJ1-5
cdr3_nt: TGTGCCTGGAGTACTGGGGCTGGTCAGCCCCAGCATTTT
cdr3_aa: CAWSTGAGQPQHF

v_call: TRBV4-3
d_call: NA
clone_size: NA
j_call: TRBJ1-4
cdr3_nt: TGCGCCAGCAGCCAAGATTCGGGCAGGGATGGAGAAAAACTGTTTTTT
cdr3_aa: CASSQDSGRDGEKLFF

v_call: TRBV4-3
d_call: NA
clone_size: NA
j_call: TRBJ2-1
cdr3_nt: TGCGCCAGCAGCCAAAATGGGCTATACAATGAGCAGTTCTTC
cdr3_aa: CASSQNGLYNEQFF

v_call: TRBV19
d_call: NA
clone_size: NA
j_call: TRBJ2-5
cdr3_nt: TGTGCCAGTAGTGAAGGGGCTCAGGAGACCCAGTACTTC
cdr3_aa: CASSEGAQETQYF

v_call: TRBV2
d_call: TRBD1
clone_size: NA
j_call: TRBJ2-2
cdr3_nt: TGTGCCAGCAGGACCCCGGGACAGGGGGCGAACACCGGGGAGCTGTTTTTT
cdr3_aa: CASRTPGQGANTGELFF

v_call: TRBV19
d_call: NA
clone_size: NA
j_call: TRBJ1-3
cdr3_nt: TGTGCCAGTATCAAGGGGTCCGCCGTCTCTGGAAACACCATATATTTT
cdr3_aa: CASIKGSAVSGNTIYF

v_call: TRBV5-4
d_call: NA
clone_size: NA
j_call: TRBJ2-1
cdr3_nt: TGTGCCAGCAGCTCGGCGGGTAGCTCCTACAATGAGCAGTTCTTC
cdr3_aa: CASSSAGSSYNEQFF

v_call: TRBV5-6
d_call: NA
clone_size: NA
j_call: TRBJ2-5
cdr3_nt: TGTGCCAGCAGCTTGGGCCCATCGGGGGAAGAGACCCAGTACTTC
cdr3_aa: CASSLGPSGEETQYF

v_call: TRBV9
d_call: TRBD2
clone_size: once
j_call: TRBJ2-1
cdr3_nt: TGTGCCAGCAGCGTCTCTAGCGGGAGTAGGTTTGGTGAGCAGTTCTTC
cdr3_aa: CASSVSSGSRFGEQFF

v_call: TRBV5-6
d_call: TRBD1
clone_size: NA
j_call: TRBJ1-1
cdr3_nt: TGTGCCAGCAGCGTCGACAGGGCGGAAGCTTTCTTT
cdr3_aa: CASSVDRAEAFF

v_call: TRBV4-1
d_call: NA
clone_size: NA
j_call: TRBJ1-3
cdr3_nt: TGCGCCAGCAGCCAAGATGAGTCTGGAAACACCATATATTTT
cdr3_aa: CASSQDESGNTIYF

v_call: TRBV19
d_call: NA
clone_size: NA
j_call: TRBJ1-2
cdr3_nt: TGTGCCAGTAGTATTGGAGGGGCGGTGAGCTATGGCTACACCTTC
cdr3_aa: CASSIGGAVSYGYTF

v_call: TRBV27
d_call: NA
clone_size: NA
j_call: TRBJ2-1
cdr3_nt: TGTGCCAGCAGAGCCGGGTTAAGCTCCTACAATGAGCAGTTCTTC
cdr3_aa: CASRAGLSSYNEQFF